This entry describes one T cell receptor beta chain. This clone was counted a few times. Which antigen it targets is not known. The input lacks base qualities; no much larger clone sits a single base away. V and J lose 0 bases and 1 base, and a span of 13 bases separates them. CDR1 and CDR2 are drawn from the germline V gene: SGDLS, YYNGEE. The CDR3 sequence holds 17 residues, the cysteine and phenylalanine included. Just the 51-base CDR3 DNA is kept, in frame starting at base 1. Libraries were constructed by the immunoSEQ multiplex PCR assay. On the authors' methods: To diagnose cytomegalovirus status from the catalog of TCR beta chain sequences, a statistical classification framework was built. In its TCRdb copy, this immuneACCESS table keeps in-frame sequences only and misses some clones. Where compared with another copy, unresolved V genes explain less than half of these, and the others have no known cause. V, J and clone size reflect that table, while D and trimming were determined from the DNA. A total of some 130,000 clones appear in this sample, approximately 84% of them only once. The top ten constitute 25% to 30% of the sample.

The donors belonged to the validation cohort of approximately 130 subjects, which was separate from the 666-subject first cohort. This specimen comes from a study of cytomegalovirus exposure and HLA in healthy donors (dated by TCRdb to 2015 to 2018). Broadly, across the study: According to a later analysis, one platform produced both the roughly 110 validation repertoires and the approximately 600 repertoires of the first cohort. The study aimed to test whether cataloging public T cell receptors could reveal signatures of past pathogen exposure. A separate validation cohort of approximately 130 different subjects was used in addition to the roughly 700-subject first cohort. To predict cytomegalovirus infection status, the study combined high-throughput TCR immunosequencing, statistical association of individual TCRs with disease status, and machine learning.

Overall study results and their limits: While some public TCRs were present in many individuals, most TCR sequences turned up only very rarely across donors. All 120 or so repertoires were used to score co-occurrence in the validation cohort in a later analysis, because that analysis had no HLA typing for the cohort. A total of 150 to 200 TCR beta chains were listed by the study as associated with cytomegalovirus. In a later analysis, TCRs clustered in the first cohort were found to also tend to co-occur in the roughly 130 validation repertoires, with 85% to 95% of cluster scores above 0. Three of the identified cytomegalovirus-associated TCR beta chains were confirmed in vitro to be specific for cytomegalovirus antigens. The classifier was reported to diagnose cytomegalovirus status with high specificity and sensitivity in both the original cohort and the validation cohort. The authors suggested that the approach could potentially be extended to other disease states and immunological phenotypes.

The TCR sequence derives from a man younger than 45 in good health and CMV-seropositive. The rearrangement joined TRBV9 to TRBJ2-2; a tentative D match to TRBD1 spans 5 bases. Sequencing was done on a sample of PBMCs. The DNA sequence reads TGTGCCAGCAGCGTAGAGGAGATGGGGCTGAACACCGGGGAGCTGTTTTTT. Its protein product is CASSVEEMGLNTGELFF.